This TCR beta chain stems from a study of patients and donors after allogeneic stem cell transplantation. The CDR3 contains 17 residues. Germline V gene data show CDR1 as MNHEY and CDR2 as SMNVEV (reference sequence). With 4 bases clipped from V and 5 bases from J, the junction kept 14 bases outside the gene matches. TCRdb re-called the RT-PCR reads with MiXCR, one entry per CDR3 protein. This table holds about a million distinct CDR3 sequences, about a sixth found once. The sample was blood, either unsorted or a sorted T cell fraction (not recorded which). This sequence originates from a human donor who was either an allogeneic HSCT recipient or a stem cell or donor lymphocyte infusion donor (not recorded which). It is not recorded whose cells these are; they may come from a transplant donor. The V call is TRBV27, the J call TRBJ2-5, with 9 bases fitting TRBD2. The chain's CDR3 is CASSSPRGSGREETQYF. CDR3 coding DNA: TGTGCCAGCAGTTCCCCTCGAGGTAGCGGGAGAGAGGAGACCCAGTACTTC.